This TCR beta chain derives from a study of shared clonotypes between healthy human individuals. This clone has ten or more counts. This CDR3 comprises 15 residues. V lost 0 bases and J 4 bases, leaving 9 bases between the germline ends. The germline gives CDR1 LGHNA, CDR2 YNFKEQ. Researchers sequenced unsorted PBMC DNA using ten immunoSEQ deep assay plates. Repertoires were generated with immunoSEQ multiplex PCR, while TCRdb's copy carries only in-frame clones and drops some. The table shows around 500,000 clones, with 79% occurring only once. Healthy HIV-negative adults with no recent acute infections or vaccinations were recruited as donors.

Input material: PBMCs. This sequence originates from a middle-aged woman in good health. Some clones in this sample may be carry-over from other donors' samples. The genes are TRBV4-2 and TRBJ2-2; tentatively, D is TRBD1 (6 bases). This CDR3 reads CASSQEEGGTGELFF. The CDR3 DNA is TGTGCCAGCAGCCAAGAAGAAGGGGGCACCGGGGAGCTGTTTTTT.